Below are 22 T cell receptor beta chains sequenced from a single sample in a study of cytomegalovirus exposure and HLA in healthy donors. The PCR employed 60 Vbeta primers together with 13 Jbeta primers. Clones were sequenced by immunoSEQ multiplex PCR, and TCRdb holds only the in-frame ones, with some missing. This table holds about 170,000 clones, more than 70% found once. The sequenced material came from PBMCs. These TCRs come from a girl aged 5-17 years in good health and CMV-seronegative.

This chain uses TRBV5-6 with TRBJ1-3; D is uncertain. The CDR3 runs 15 residues. The V end was cut by 3 bases, the J end by 4 bases, with 14 bases between. Per germline, CDR1 SGHDT and CDR2 YYEEEE. The CDR3 DNA follows: TGTGCCAGCAGCTCTCCCGGGTCGCCGGGAAACACCATATATTTT. Translation: CASSSPGSPGNTIYF.

The chain couples TRBV5-1 to TRBJ1-2; D remains ambiguous. The V and J ends lost 4 bases and 5 bases respectively, with 12 bases between them. Germline CDR1 SGHRS, CDR2 YFSETQ. This CDR3 comprises 13 residues. Here the CDR3 DNA reads TGCGCCAGCAGCGAAGACGAGCGTTATGGCTACACCTTC. As protein: CASSEDERYGYTF.

V usage is TRBV9 and J usage is TRBJ1-6; D gene uncertain. The germline CDR1 and CDR2 sequences are SGDLS and YYNGEE. The CDR3 spans 15 residues. V shed 0 bases and J shed 7 bases, with 11 bases lying between them. CDR3 residues: CASSVDGGSNSPLHF. CDR3 in DNA: TGTGCCAGCAGCGTAGATGGCGGTTCCAATTCACCCCTCCACTTT.

The chain links TRBV29-1 to TRBJ1-2; 8 nucleotides line up with TRBD1. The J segment lost 4 bases and the V segment lost 7 bases, leaving 8 bases of the junction unmatched. Germline values: CDR1 SQVTM, CDR2 ANQGSEA. This CDR3 contains 13 residues. CDR3: CSADPGQGYGYTF. CDR3 nucleotides: TGCAGCGCAGACCCTGGACAGGGCTATGGCTACACCTTC.

The J gene is TRBJ2-2, the V gene TRBV9; TRBD2 might be the D (5 bases). The V gene's germline CDR1 is SGDLS and CDR2 YYNGEE. V was cut by 3 bases and J by 5 bases, with 17 bases left in between. The CDR3 runs 16 residues. The CDR3 DNA reads as TGTGCCAGCAGCGAATCTTCAGCGGAAGTGACCGGGGAGCTGTTTTTT. Its protein product is CASSESSAEVTGELFF.

V gene TRBV7-8 combines with J gene TRBJ2-7, with D possibly matching TRBD1 (6 bases). This CDR3 spans 14 amino acids. V lost 1 base and J lost 2, with 9 bases in between. Germline CDR1 SGHVS, CDR2 FQNEAQ. This CDR3 reads CASSLDRATYEQYF. CDR3 coding DNA: TGTGCCAGCAGCTTAGACAGGGCAACCTACGAGCAGTACTTC.

This clone occurred a few times. This chain connects TRBV5-4 to TRBJ2-3, with D perhaps TRBD2 (6 bases). CDR3 length: 12 amino acids. Trimming took 7 bases from V and 6 from J, leaving 12 bases between them. CDR1 SGHNT and CDR2 YYREEE come from the germline V gene (reference sequence). This CDR3 reads CASGIGGDTQYF. DNA for the CDR3: TGTGCCAGCGGGATCGGAGGGGATACGCAGTATTTT. Drawing the rest from reference TRBV5-4 and TRBJ2-3, the complete variable domain is ETGVTQSPTHLIKTRGQQVTLRCSSQSGHNTVSWYQQALGQGPQFIFQYYREEENGRGNFPPRFSGLQFPNYSSELNVNALELDDSALYLCASGIGGDTQYFGPGTRLTVL.

The chain couples TRBV5-1 to TRBJ1-2, with 7 bases matching TRBD1. CDR3 length equals 15 residues. CDR1 and CDR2 (germline): SGHRS, YFSETQ. Trimming took 5 bases from V and 2 from J; bases not matched to a gene: 9. The CDR3 is CASRKYRGPNYGYTF. CDR3 nucleotide sequence: TGCGCCAGCAGAAAGTATAGGGGGCCCAACTATGGCTACACCTTC.

This clone was counted only a few times. This chain uses TRBV7-6 with TRBJ2-2, with D perhaps matching TRBD1 (5 bases). CDR1 is SGHVS and CDR2 is FNYEAQ in the germline V gene. This CDR3 has 11 residues. V lost 8 bases and J 6 bases, leaving 7 bases between the germline ends. The CDR3, as DNA: TGTGCCAGCCAGGGTCCCGGGGAGCTGTTTTTT. Translation: CASQGPGELFF.

This chain connects TRBV10-3 to TRBJ1-2; D is unclear. The CDR3 length is 16 residues. Germline assignment: CDR1 ENHRY and CDR2 SYGVKD. With 1 base removed from V and 8 bases from J, the gap between germline ends came to 20 bases. This CDR3 reads CAISEYSSAEAKGYTF. CDR3 DNA sequence: TGTGCCATCAGTGAGTATTCCTCGGCTGAGGCTAAGGGCTACACCTTC.

The chain recombines TRBV9 with TRBJ1-3; tentative D call: TRBD1 (6 bases). CDR1 is SGDLS, CDR2 YYNGEE, per germline. The V and J ends lost 0 bases and 6 bases respectively, with 19 bases between them. This CDR3 comprises 17 residues. The CDR3 bases are TGTGCCAGCAGCGTAGATCCACTACAGGGAGTCCAAAACACCATATATTTT. The encoded protein is CASSVDPLQGVQNTIYF.

V usage is TRBV18 and J usage is TRBJ1-6, with D hard to call. Germline V gene lookup returns CDR1 KGHSH and CDR2 LQKENI. The CDR3 contains 12 residues. Trimming left V 5 bases short and J 10 bases short, with 9 bases between. CDR3 bases: TGTGCCAGCTCATTAAAGCTATCACCCCTCCACTTT. It translates to CASSLKLSPLHF.

As to this clone: Germline and junction disagree at one end, which may indicate a read error. The rearrangement uses TRBV7-7 and TRBJ2-2, with TRBD2 matching 9 bases. CDR1 SSHAT and CDR2 FNYEAQ come from the germline V gene (reference sequence). The CDR3 contains 15 residues. The CDR3 nucleotides are TGTGCTAGCAGCACGCGGGGGGGAACCACCGGGGAGCTGTTTTTT. This gives the protein CASSTRGGTTGELFF.

This clone was observed once. V is TRBV27 and J is TRBJ1-4; tentatively, D is TRBD1 (6 bases). CDR3 size: 15 residues. The germline V gene encodes CDR1 MNHEY and CDR2 SMNVEV (reference sequence). The V and J ends lost 3 bases and 11 bases respectively, with 19 bases between them. This chain's CDR3 is CASSFTGQWTTKLFF. As DNA, the CDR3 is TGTGCCAGCAGTTTTACTGGACAGTGGACAACTAAACTGTTTTTT.

The DNA of the CDR3 is TGTGCCAGTAGTACCCGGACAGGGGGGGATCAGCCCCAGCATTTT. Its translation is CASSTRTGGDQPQHF. The chain uses TRBV19 and TRBJ1-5, with TRBD1 matching over 10 bases. This CDR3 comprises 15 residues. Germline CDR1 and CDR2: LNHDA and SQIVND (reference sequence). V lost 4 bases to trimming and J lost 5 bases; unmatched junction nucleotides: 5.

J is TRBJ2-1 and V is TRBV29-1; D possibly corresponds to TRBD2 (6 bases). Trimming pared 4 bases from V and 6 bases from J, leaving 13 bases between. Germline CDR1 and CDR2: SQVTM and ANQGSEA. The length of the CDR3 is 13 residues. The CDR3, as DNA: TGCAGCGTTGCATTAGCGGCGCTCAATGAGCAGTTCTTC. Encoded protein: CSVALAALNEQFF.

The chain uses TRBV14 and TRBJ2-1; D unresolved. Germline V gives CDR1 SGHDN, CDR2 FVKESK. V shed 4 bases and J shed 5 bases, with 18 bases lying between them. This CDR3 spans 16 amino acids. The chain's CDR3 is CASSRNLVLNNNEQFF. CDR3 nucleotide sequence: TGTGCCAGCAGCCGAAATCTTGTACTGAATAACAATGAGCAGTTCTTC.

This rearrangement joins TRBV7-9 to TRBJ1-1, with unresolved D. The CDR3 consists of 15 residues. V lost 3 bases to trimming and J lost 1 base, with 12 bases between them. Germline-derived CDR1 and CDR2 are SEHNR and FQNEAQ (reference sequence). The CDR3 DNA reads as TGTGCCAGCAGCTTTCAAAGCACGGGGAACACTGAAGCTTTCTTT. As protein: CASSFQSTGNTEAFF.

The J gene is TRBJ2-5, the V gene TRBV5-4; D gene ambiguous. CDR1 is SGHNT, CDR2 YYREEE, per germline (reference sequence). The CDR3 is 15 residues long. V shed 4 bases and J shed 3 bases, with 16 bases lying between them. The CDR3 nucleotides are TGTGCCAGCAGCAGCCCCCGTACCGGAGAAGAGACCCAGTACTTC. This translates into CASSSPRTGEETQYF.

V usage is TRBV15 and J usage is TRBJ2-3; the D gene is possibly TRBD2 (6 bases). Between the trimmed V and J ends, which lost 2 bases and 2 bases, there was a span of 14 bases. This CDR3 is 16 amino acids long. Germline V gene sequence: CDR1 LNHNV, CDR2 YYDKDF (reference sequence). CDR3: CATSRPPSGYTDTQYF. CDR3 coding DNA: TGTGCCACCAGCAGACCCCCCAGCGGGTACACAGATACGCAGTATTTT.

V is TRBV30 and J is TRBJ1-3, with D possibly matching TRBD1 (5 bases). The germline gives CDR1 GTSNPN, CDR2 SVGIG (reference sequence). Trimming shortened V by 4 bases and J by 1 base, and 14 bases separated the two germline ends. The CDR3 covers 15 residues. CDR3 protein: CAWTHIRESGNTIYF. CDR3 in DNA: TGTGCCTGGACCCACATCAGGGAATCTGGAAACACCATATATTTT.

The chain recombines TRBV27 with TRBJ2-5, with D tentatively TRBD1 (5 bases). V lost 4 bases to trimming and J lost 2 bases, with 8 bases between them. This CDR3 has 13 amino acids. Germline V gene lookup returns CDR1 MNHEY and CDR2 SMNVEV (reference sequence). As DNA, the CDR3 is TGTGCCAGCAGTTCCAGGGTTCAAGAGACCCAGTACTTC. Protein sequence: CASSSRVQETQYF.